This passage covers 29 T cell receptor beta chains from one sample sequenced in a study of cytomegalovirus exposure and HLA in healthy donors (dated by TCRdb to between 2016 and 2019). Receptors were amplified or captured by the immunoSEQ multiplex PCR assay. TCRdb took this table from immuneACCESS and kept in-frame rearrangements with V and J called. Such tables lack part of the clones; where checked against another copy, unresolved V genes explain under half of the gap, and the rest is unexplained. Here the sample has tens of thousands of clones; about 91% occur a single time. The ten largest account for about 15% of the sample. The sequenced sample consisted of PBMCs. Source of these receptors: a woman under 30 in good health and CMV-seronegative.

The chain employs TRBV6-1 and TRBJ1-1, with 8 bases aligning to TRBD1. The V and J ends lost 4 bases and 2 bases, in that order; junction bases with no gene match: 6. This CDR3 is built from 15 residues. Germline CDR1 and CDR2: MNHNS and SASEGT. CDR3 protein: CASSGPQGANTEAFF. The CDR3 nucleotides read TGTGCCAGCAGTGGCCCCCAGGGGGCTAACACTGAAGCTTTCTTT.

The chain is built from TRBV27 and TRBJ2-7, with D possibly matching TRBD1 (6 bases). Germline V gene data show CDR1 as MNHEY and CDR2 as SMNVEV (reference sequence). The CDR3 runs 13 residues. V was clipped by 4 bases and J by 7 bases, with 14 bases between them. The CDR3 coding sequence is TGTGCCAGCAGTTCACAGACAGGTTGGGAGCAGTACTTC. The encoded protein is CASSSQTGWEQYF.

A single count supports this clone. The chain links TRBV7-9 to TRBJ1-2; D may be TRBD1 (5 bases). The CDR3 is 16 amino acids. CDR1 is SEHNR, CDR2 FQNEAQ, per germline (reference sequence). V was clipped by 3 bases and J by 1 base, with 15 bases between them. The CDR3: CASSFEGARVNYGYTF. The CDR3 region has the DNA TGTGCCAGCAGCTTTGAAGGGGCTCGAGTTAACTATGGCTACACCTTC.

V gene TRBV30 combines with J gene TRBJ2-1; 12 bases fit TRBD2. The length of the CDR3 is 15 residues. V shed 2 bases and J 3 bases; nucleotides not matched to a gene: 2. In germline, CDR1 is GTSNPN, CDR2 SVGIG (reference sequence). The CDR3, as DNA: TGTGCCTGGAGTTTGACTAGCGGGAGCTACAATGAGCAGTTCTTC. Its protein is CAWSLTSGSYNEQFF.

This sequence joins TRBV13 and TRBJ1-6, with TRBD1 as a possible D gene (5 bases). The CDR3 runs 17 residues. V was cut by 5 bases and J by 1 base, with 15 bases left in between. In germline, CDR1 is PRHDT, CDR2 FYEKMQ (reference sequence). The CDR3 sequence: CASSRTGVTSYNSPLHF. CDR3 nucleotide sequence: TGTGCCAGCAGCCGGACGGGGGTAACGTCCTATAATTCACCCCTCCACTTT. Drawing the rest from reference TRBV13 and TRBJ1-6, the complete variable domain is AAGVIQSPRHLIKEKRETATLKCYPIPRHDTVYWYQQGPGQDPQFLISFYEKMQSDKGSIPDRFSAQQFSDYHSELNMSSLELGDSALYFCASSRTGVTSYNSPLHFGNGTRLTVT.

With regard to this clone: The junction shows a germline mismatch at one end, possibly a read error. The chain recombines TRBV7-7 with TRBJ2-5, with a tentative D call TRBD1 (5 bases). The CDR3 sequence is 13 residues long. Germline CDR1 reads SSHAT; CDR2 reads FNYEAQ (reference sequence). This CDR3 is CASSSDTLGAQYF. The CDR3 DNA follows: TGTGCTAGCAGCTCGGACACACTTGGGGCCCAGTACTTC.

V is TRBV7-2 and J is TRBJ2-1, with TRBD2 matching 15 bases. Trimming cost V 4 bases and J 6 bases; bases outside gene matches: 13. The CDR3 covers 19 residues. Germline-derived CDR1 and CDR2 are SGHTA and FQGNSA. The CDR3 DNA follows: TGTGCCAGCAGCTCCACCGGCCCGCGGACTAGCGGGAGGGTCAATGAGCAGTTCTTC. This codes for CASSSTGPRTSGRVNEQFF.

This chain uses TRBV19 with TRBJ2-3, with D hard to call. Trimming took off 7 bases at V and 0 bases at J, with 14 bases between the two ends. The CDR3 spans 15 residues. The germline gives CDR1 LNHDA, CDR2 SQIVND (reference sequence). The CDR3 nucleotides read TGTGCCAGTACTCGCCAGGATTCTAGCACAGATACGCAGTATTTT. Protein sequence: CASTRQDSSTDTQYF.

This chain uses TRBV7-3 with TRBJ2-3; 7 nucleotides line up with TRBD1. J gave up 8 bases and V 1 base, and 6 bases lay outside the gene matches. This CDR3 comprises 14 residues. CDR1 and CDR2 from the germline V gene are SGHTA and FQGTGA. The CDR3: CASSLRQGEGTQYF. The CDR3 DNA follows: TGTGCCAGCAGCTTAAGACAGGGCGAGGGTACGCAGTATTTT.

The chain is built from TRBV7-2 and TRBJ1-3; D perhaps matches TRBD1 (5 bases). The V end lost 5 bases, the J end lost 0 bases, and 17 bases lay between the germline ends. Germline values: CDR1 SGHTA, CDR2 FQGNSA. The CDR3 has 17 residues. The CDR3 spells CASSKTSRAPSGNTIYF. For the CDR3, the DNA is TGTGCCAGCAGCAAAACGTCCAGGGCTCCCTCTGGAAACACCATATATTTT.

The chain recombines TRBV6-1 with TRBJ1-4, with D possibly matching TRBD1 (5 bases). The CDR3 totals 13 residues. The germline gives CDR1 MNHNS, CDR2 SASEGT. The V and J ends lost 4 bases and 8 bases respectively, with 11 bases between them. The CDR3 reads CASSAQGAEKLFF. In DNA form, the CDR3 reads TGTGCCAGCAGTGCCCAGGGTGCCGAAAAACTGTTTTTT.

The chain carries TRBV5-6 and TRBJ2-7; 15 nucleotides align to TRBD2. CDR3 length: 16 amino acids. From germline, CDR1 is SGHDT and CDR2 YYEEEE. V lost 4 bases, J lost 1 base, and 3 bases stayed unmatched. This CDR3 reads CASSGTSGRRSYEQYF. The CDR3 bases are TGTGCCAGCAGCGGGACTAGCGGGAGGCGGTCCTACGAGCAGTACTTC.

This clone was detected only once. V is TRBV6-1 and J is TRBJ1-2; no firm D call. V lost 4 bases, J lost 3 bases, and 12 bases lay in between. The CDR3 is made up of 14 amino acids. Germline V lookup: CDR1 MNHNS, CDR2 SASEGT. The CDR3, as DNA: TGTGCCAGCAGTGCCCTAGCCGTGGACTATGGCTACACCTTC. It encodes CASSALAVDYGYTF.

The rearrangement links TRBV7-8 to TRBJ1-1; D is undetermined. Germline loops: CDR1 SGHVS, CDR2 FQNEAQ. The ends were cut back, 1 base at V and 3 bases at J, with 6 bases in the middle. The CDR3 sequence is 13 residues long. DNA for the CDR3: TGTGCCAGCAGCTTAGGTATCTACACTGAAGCTTTCTTT. It specifies CASSLGIYTEAFF.

The gene calls are TRBV2 and TRBJ2-3; 8 bases match TRBD1. The CDR3 runs 13 residues. CDR1 is SNHLY and CDR2 is FYNNEI in the germline V gene. After removal of 8 bases from V and 6 bases from J, the junction contained 7 bases not matched to a gene. CDR3 nucleotide sequence: TGTGCCAGCCGACAGGGGTTTGCTGATACGCAGTATTTT. Residues: CASRQGFADTQYF.

V usage is TRBV29-1 and J usage is TRBJ2-7; 8 nucleotides agree with TRBD1. This CDR3 is 13 amino acids long. The V and J ends lost 7 bases and 0 bases, in that order; junction bases with no gene match: 5. Germline V gene lookup returns CDR1 SQVTM and CDR2 ANQGSEA. CDR3 nucleotides: TGCAGCGCGACAGGGGCGTACTCCTACGAGCAGTACTTC. It specifies CSATGAYSYEQYF.

The V gene is TRBV29-1, the J gene TRBJ1-1; D is ambiguous. The CDR3 covers 12 residues. Between the trimmed V and J ends, which lost 3 bases and 1 base, there was a span of 6 bases. From germline, CDR1 is SQVTM and CDR2 ANQGSEA. The CDR3 protein is CSVEAENTEAFF. In DNA form, the CDR3 reads TGCAGCGTTGAGGCAGAGAACACTGAAGCTTTCTTT.

The chain recombines TRBV5-6 with TRBJ2-5; D is uncertain. Germline CDR1 reads SGHDT; CDR2 reads YYEEEE. The CDR3 extends over 13 amino acids. V was pared by 1 base and J by 2 bases, with 6 bases between. The CDR3 nucleotides read TGTGCCAGCAGCTTGATCTTGCAAGAGACCCAGTACTTC. It is translated as CASSLILQETQYF. Combining the CDR3 with reference TRBV5-6 and TRBJ2-5 gives the whole variable domain DAGVTQSPTHLIKTRGQQVTLRCSPKSGHDTVSWYQQALGQGPQFIFQYYEEEERQRGNFPDRFSGHQFPNYSSELNVNALLLGDSALYLCASSLILQETQYFGPGTRLLVL.

The chain recombines TRBV5-6 with TRBJ2-3, with D possibly being TRBD2 (6 bases). There are 16 residues in the CDR3. Trimming shortened V by 0 bases and J by 4 bases, and 15 bases separated the two germline ends. Looked up from germline, CDR1 is SGHDT and CDR2 is YYEEEE. CDR3 DNA sequence: TGTGCCAGCAGCTTGGGTTCGGGAGTTTACGCAGATACGCAGTATTTT. As protein: CASSLGSGVYADTQYF.

V and J are TRBV7-2 and TRBJ2-2; TRBD1 agrees at 7 bases. J gave up 4 bases and V 5 bases, and 7 bases lay outside the gene matches. There are 15 residues in the CDR3. Germline V gene sequence: CDR1 SGHTA, CDR2 FQGNSA. CDR3 in amino acids: CASSPQTGFTGELFF. DNA for the CDR3: TGTGCCAGCAGCCCGCAGACAGGGTTCACCGGGGAGCTGTTTTTT.

The CDR3 loop reads CASSDLGTAYNEQFF. The CDR3 coding sequence is TGTGCCAGCAGTGACCTTGGGACAGCCTACAATGAGCAGTTCTTC. The chain uses TRBV2 and TRBJ2-1, with TRBD1 identical over 7 bases. V gave up 3 bases and J gave up 2 bases; unmatched junction bases: 4. This CDR3 is built from 15 residues. Germline V gives CDR1 SNHLY, CDR2 FYNNEI.

The chain employs TRBV5-1 and TRBJ2-1; 12 nucleotides align to TRBD2. Germline loops: CDR1 SGHRS, CDR2 YFSETQ. V lost 4 bases and J lost 5; bases outside the gene matches: 7. This CDR3 comprises 16 residues. The DNA for the CDR3 is TGCGCCAGCAGCACACCAACTAGCGGGAGGAACAATGAGCAGTTCTTC. Amino acids: CASSTPTSGRNNEQFF.

The chain links TRBV7-9 to TRBJ2-5, with TRBD2 matching 11 bases. Germline values: CDR1 SEHNR, CDR2 FQNEAQ (reference sequence). The CDR3 has 18 amino acids. The ends lost 4 bases at V and 4 bases at J; junction bases unmatched: 14. CDR3 sequence: CASSSSLAGGAQRETQYF. CDR3 nucleotide sequence: TGTGCCAGCAGCTCCTCCTTAGCGGGAGGGGCTCAGAGAGAGACCCAGTACTTC.

J is TRBJ2-1 and V is TRBV19; TRBD2 aligns across 8 bases. This CDR3 is built from 16 residues. V shed 4 bases, J shed 8 bases, and the junction held 13 bases outside the gene matches. CDR1 and CDR2 from the germline V gene are LNHDA and SQIVND (reference sequence). In DNA form, the CDR3 reads TGTGCCAGTAGTACCCCGGGGGGGCCTAGTAGGGATGAGCAGTTCTTC. Translated, it gives CASSTPGGPSRDEQFF.

CDR3 sequence (DNA): TGTGCCAGCAGCGTAGGCCAGGGGAGTGAGACCCAGTACTTC. Amino acids: CASSVGQGSETQYF. V is TRBV9 and J is TRBJ2-5; a weak D match, TRBD1 (6 bases). There are 14 residues in the CDR3. Per the germline V gene, CDR1 is SGDLS and CDR2 is YYNGEE. Trimming removed 0 bases from V and 5 bases from J, with 11 bases in between.

Only a few counts were recorded for this clone. V and J are TRBV6-5 and TRBJ2-5; D not resolved. This CDR3 spans 13 amino acids. Trimming pared 4 bases from V and 5 bases from J, leaving 11 bases between. The germline V gene has CDR1 MNHEY and CDR2 SVGAGI. The CDR3 nucleotides are TGTGCCAGCAGTTCCAGACTTGTGGAGACCCAGTACTTC. The encoded protein is CASSSRLVETQYF.

The rearrangement joins TRBV27 to TRBJ1-5; D is unresolved. Trimming removed 8 bases from V and 3 bases from J, with 8 bases in between. Germline V lookup: CDR1 MNHEY, CDR2 SMNVEV (reference sequence). The CDR3 consists of 12 residues. The CDR3 DNA reads as TGTGCCAGCGGGCTGCACAATCAGCCCCAGCATTTT. It is translated as CASGLHNQPQHF.

CDR3 loop: CAVSGGAYAGGYEQYF. In DNA form, the CDR3 reads TGTGCCGTCTCCGGGGGGGCCTATGCCGGAGGCTACGAGCAGTACTTC. V gene TRBV19 combines with J gene TRBJ2-7; 8 nucleotides agree with TRBD2. This CDR3 has 16 amino acids. Germline loops: CDR1 LNHDA, CDR2 SQIVND (reference sequence). The V gene end was trimmed by 11 bases and the J gene end by 3 bases; junction bases not matched to a gene: 18.

The chain links TRBV28 to TRBJ2-5, with a possible D match to TRBD2 (5 bases). Germline CDR1 reads MDHEN; CDR2 reads SYDVKM. The V end was cut by 2 bases, the J end by 5 bases, with 9 bases between. The CDR3 spans 13 residues. The CDR3 loop is CASSLPGGETQYF. The DNA of the CDR3 is TGTGCCAGCAGTTTACCTGGCGGGGAGACCCAGTACTTC. Together with reference TRBV28 and TRBJ2-5, the CDR3 gives the full variable domain: DVKVTQSSRYLVKRTGEKVFLECVQDMDHENMFWYRQDPGLGLRLIYFSYDVKMKEKGDIPEGYSVSREKKERFSLILESASTNQTSMYLCASSLPGGETQYFGPGTRLLVL.